Described below is a single T cell receptor beta chain sequence and its context. MiXCR, run by TCRdb on the RACE reads, gives a single entry per CDR3 protein. The sample shows 69,000 or so distinct CDR3 sequences, around 10% of them seen only once. This record belongs to a study of human T cells and chemical hapten exposure. Time point given: patch test 2, 6 weeks after DPC sensitization. Treatment meaning: therapeutic diphenylcyclopropenone sensitization with weekly scalp DPC. This specimen was whole blood, taken in connection with sensitization to the hapten diphenylcyclopropenone (DPC). The receptor comes from a woman aged 45-59 years with alopecia areata. Some clones in this sample may be carry-over from other donors' samples.

The CDR3 is CASSPQGSQPQHF. The CDR3 bases are TGTGCCAGCTCACCACAGGGAAGCCAGCCCCAGCATTTT. The genes are TRBV18 and TRBJ1-5; D gene ambiguous. Trimming left V 1 base short and J 7 bases short, with 8 bases between. Germline CDR1 and CDR2: KGHSH and LQKENI. The CDR3 is 13 amino acids.